The 8 T cell receptor beta chains in this list originate from one sample, sequenced in a study of T cells in Graves' hyperthyroidism and ophthalmopathy. Amplification yielded TCR beta CDR3 regions, with RNA transcripts as the source. Initially, a first-round RT-PCR of the TCR CDR3 employed the HTBI primer set. TCRdb re-analysed the multiplex PCR reads in MiXCR, keeping a single row per CDR3 protein. The sample includes hundreds of thousands of distinct CDR3 sequences, nearly 15% seen only once; the top ten take approximately 19%. The sample was blood. These receptors originate from a woman aged 55 to 70 with Graves' ophthalmopathy.

The V call is TRBV4-1, the J call TRBJ2-3; no clear D. The V gene lost 2 bases and the J gene lost 1 base, with 10 bases spanning the gap. Germline V gives CDR1 MGHRA, CDR2 YSYEKL. This CDR3 contains 15 residues. For the CDR3, the DNA is TGCGCCAGCAGCCAACGGCATGGGGGCACAGATACGCAGTATTTT. Encoded protein: CASSQRHGGTDTQYF.

As concerns this clonotype: A read error is possible here, since a much larger clone lies one base away. This chain links TRBV27 with TRBJ1-1; D is uncertain. The germline gives CDR1 MNHEY, CDR2 SMNVEV (reference sequence). The CDR3 is 14 amino acids. As DNA, the CDR3 is TGTGCCAGCAGGTCCCCAGATTCCAACACTGAAGATTTCTTT. It specifies CASRSPDSNTEDFF.

This clonotype was recorded many times. This chain joins TRBV30 and TRBJ2-3; D remains unclear. The CDR3 length is 12 residues. With 0 bases removed from V and 8 bases from J, the gap between germline ends came to 9 bases. Germline V lookup: CDR1 GTSNPN, CDR2 SVGIG (reference sequence). The CDR3 sequence: CAWSVLNFTQYF. The CDR3 nucleotides are TGTGCCTGGAGTGTACTGAACTTTACGCAGTATTTT.

In its sample, this clonotype was seen a few times. The chain employs TRBV5-1 and TRBJ1-6, with D possibly matching TRBD1 (5 bases). Germline CDR1 reads SGHRS; CDR2 reads YFSETQ. V shed 4 bases and J shed 7 bases, with 15 bases lying between them. The length of the CDR3 is 15 residues. Written as DNA, the CDR3 is TGCGCCAGCAGCAGGGAGAGACAGAGAAATTCACCCCTCCACTTT. This gives the protein CASSRERQRNSPLHF.

The sample holds many counts of this clonotype. The rearrangement joins TRBV24-1 to TRBJ2-2; 9 nucleotides agree with TRBD2. Germline V lookup: CDR1 KGHDR, CDR2 SFDVKD. The V gene end was trimmed by 7 bases and the J gene end by 10 bases; junction bases not matched to a gene: 15. This CDR3 has 16 residues. The CDR3 DNA reads TGTGCCACCAGCCACCCCCGGCGGGAGGGCCGTATGGAGCTGTTTTTT. Translated, it gives CATSHPRREGRMELFF.

As regards this clonotype: A single base separates this from a much larger clone, so it may be a read error. The chain employs TRBV20-1 and TRBJ2-7; D unresolved. This CDR3 has 12 residues. Per the germline V gene, CDR1 is DFQATT and CDR2 is SNEGSKA (reference sequence). V lost 2 bases and J 6 bases, leaving 11 bases between the germline ends. This chain's CDR3 is CSARSGELEQYF. The DNA of the CDR3 is TGCAGTGCTAGATCGGGTGAACTCGAGCAGTACTTC.

This clonotype was detected only a few times. In nucleotides, the CDR3 is TGTGCCAGCAGCACCACAGAGCAAGATACGCAGTATTTT. It is translated as CASSTTEQDTQYF. The chain uses TRBV3-1 and TRBJ2-3, with D uncertain. Germline V lookup: CDR1 LGHDT, CDR2 YNNKEL (reference sequence). The CDR3 sequence is 13 residues long. With 5 bases removed from V and 5 bases from J, the gap between germline ends came to 11 bases.

This sequence joins TRBV6-1 and TRBJ1-3; D gene uncertain. The germline V and J ends were trimmed by 1 base and 0 bases, with 13 bases remaining between them. Germline V CDR1 and CDR2: MNHNS, SASEGT. This CDR3 is 17 amino acids long. The CDR3 loop reads CASSEVGMGASGNTIYF. CDR3 DNA sequence: TGTGCCAGCAGTGAAGTGGGAATGGGAGCCTCTGGAAACACCATATATTTT.